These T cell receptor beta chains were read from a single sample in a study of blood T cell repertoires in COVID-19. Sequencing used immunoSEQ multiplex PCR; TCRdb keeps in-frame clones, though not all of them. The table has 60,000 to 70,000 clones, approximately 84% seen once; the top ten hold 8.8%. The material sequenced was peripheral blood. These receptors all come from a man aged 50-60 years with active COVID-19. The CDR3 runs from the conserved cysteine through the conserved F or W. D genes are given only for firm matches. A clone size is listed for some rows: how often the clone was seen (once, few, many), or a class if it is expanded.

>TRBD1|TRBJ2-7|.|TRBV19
TGTGCCAGTCAGGACCCGACAGGGGAATACGAGCAGTACTTC
CASQDPTGEYEQYF
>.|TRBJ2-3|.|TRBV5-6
TGTGCCAGCAGCGTGGGGGGGCAAGATACGCAGTATTTT
CASSVGGQDTQYF
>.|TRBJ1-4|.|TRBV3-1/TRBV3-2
TGTGCCAGCAGCCAAGCTTGGGAGGGTGAAAAACTGTTTTTT
CASSQAWEGEKLFF
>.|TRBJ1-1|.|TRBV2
TGTGCCAGCAGAGGAGGAATCCACACTGAAGCTTTCTTT
CASRGGIHTEAFF
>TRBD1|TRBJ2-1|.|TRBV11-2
TGTGCCAGCAGCCCACTACCGACAGGGTCAGGCGATGAGCAGTTCTTC
CASSPLPTGSGDEQFF
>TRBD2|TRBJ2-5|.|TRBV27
TGTGCCAGCAGTCCCCAGCGGGAGGTGGAGACCCAGTACTTC
CASSPQREVETQYF
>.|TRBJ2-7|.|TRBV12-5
TGTGCTAGTGGTTTGGTACTGGGCGGAGGGAGCGAGCAGTACTTC
CASGLVLGGGSEQYF
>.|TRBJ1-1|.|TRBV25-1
TGTGCCAGCAGTGAATCCGACAGCCGCACTGAAGCTTTCTTT
CASSESDSRTEAFF
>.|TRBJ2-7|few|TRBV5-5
TGTGCCAGCAGCTTGGATGACAGGACATCTACGGAGCAGTACTTC
CASSLDDRTSTEQYF
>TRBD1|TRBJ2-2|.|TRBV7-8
TGTGCCAGCAGCCGAACCGGGACAGCGAACACCGGGGAGCTGTTTTTT
CASSRTGTANTGELFF
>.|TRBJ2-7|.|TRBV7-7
TGTGCCAGCAGCGAAGCGGATAACTACGAGCAGTACTTC
CASSEADNYEQYF
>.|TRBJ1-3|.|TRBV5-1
TGCGCCAGCAGCCTCATGCCGGGAGCCGGAGCTGGAAACACCATATATTTT
CASSLMPGAGAGNTIYF
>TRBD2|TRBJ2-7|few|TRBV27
TGTGCCAGCGGGGTAGGCGGGAGCTCCTACGAGCAGTACTTC
CASGVGGSSYEQYF
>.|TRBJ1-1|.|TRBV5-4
TGTGCCAGCAGCTTCGGGTGGATGATGAACACTGAAGCTTTCTTT
CASSFGWMMNTEAFF
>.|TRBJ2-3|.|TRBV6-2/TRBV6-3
TGTGCCAGCAGTCTCGACAGTAGCACAGATACGCAGTATTTT
CASSLDSSTDTQYF
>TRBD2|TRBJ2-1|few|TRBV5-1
TGCGCCAGCAGCTTGGCCCTAGCGGGCCCTAATGAGCAGTTCTTC
CASSLALAGPNEQFF
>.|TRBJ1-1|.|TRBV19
TGTGCCAGTGGCCGGAGGGGGGGTAGGAACACTGAAGCTTTCTTT
CASGRRGGRNTEAFF
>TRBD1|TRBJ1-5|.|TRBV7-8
TGTGCCAGCAGGCCAGACAGGGGGGACAATCAGCCCCAGCATTTT
CASRPDRGDNQPQHF
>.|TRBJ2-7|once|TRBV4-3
TGCGCCAGCAGCCAAGAAACTGGGGAGTACTACGAGCAGTACTTC
CASSQETGEYYEQYF
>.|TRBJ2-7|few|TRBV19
TGTGCCACCTCCGGGACACCCTACGAGCAGTACTTC
CATSGTPYEQYF
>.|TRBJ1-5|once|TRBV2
TGTGCCAGCAGTGATCGGGGGGGGCAGCCCCAGCATTTT
CASSDRGGQPQHF
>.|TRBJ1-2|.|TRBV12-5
TGTGCTAGTGGTTTGCTCGTGGGCCAGTGGTACGGCTACACCTTC
CASGLLVGQWYGYTF
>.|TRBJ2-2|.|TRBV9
TGTGCCAGCAGCGTAGGCACACCTTACCCCGGGGAGCTGTTTTTT
CASSVGTPYPGELFF
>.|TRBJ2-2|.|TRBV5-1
TGCGCCAGCAGCTCTCAGACCGGGGAGCTGTTTTTT
CASSSQTGELFF
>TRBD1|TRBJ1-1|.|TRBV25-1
TGTGCCACGTCTACCTCAGGGGGCACTGAAGCTTTCTTT
CATSTSGGTEAFF
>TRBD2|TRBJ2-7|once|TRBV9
TGTGCCAGCAGCGTAGGAGCGGGAGGGCCTATGGGCGAGCAGTACTTC
CASSVGAGGPMGEQYF
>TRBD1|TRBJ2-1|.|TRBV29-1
TGCAGCGTCAGGGGCGGAGACAGGGAAGCCAATGAGCAGTTCTTC
CSVRGGDREANEQFF
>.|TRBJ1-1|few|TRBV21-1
TGTGCCAGCAGCAACCGAGAGAAGAGGCAGCAACTTATGAACACTGAAGCTTTCTTT
CASSNREKRQQLMNTEAFF
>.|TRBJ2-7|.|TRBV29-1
TGCAGCGTTGAGCTGGCCGAGGACCCCAGGGGTTCCTACGAGCAGTACTTC
CSVELAEDPRGSYEQYF
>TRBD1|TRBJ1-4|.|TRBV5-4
TGTGCCAGCAGCTTGCAGGGGGTGGAAAAACTGTTTTTT
CASSLQGVEKLFF
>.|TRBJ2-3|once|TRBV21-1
TGTGCCAGCAGTTGGGAGACAGGGCGATTGGAAGATACGCAGTATTTT
CASSWETGRLEDTQYF
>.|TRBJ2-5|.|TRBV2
TGTGCCAGCTCCGGGACTGGCCAAGAGACCCAGTACTTC
CASSGTGQETQYF
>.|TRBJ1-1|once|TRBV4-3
TGCGCCAGCAGCCAGAACGGAAGGGGAAACACTGAAGCTTTCTTT
CASSQNGRGNTEAFF
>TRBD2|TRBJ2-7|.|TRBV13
TGTGCCAGCAGCTTACGTCTAGCGGGCCGCTACGAGCAGTACTTC
CASSLRLAGRYEQYF
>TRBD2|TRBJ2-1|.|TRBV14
TGTGCCAGCAGCCATCTAAGCGGGAGATCCTACAATGAGCAGTTCTTC
CASSHLSGRSYNEQFF
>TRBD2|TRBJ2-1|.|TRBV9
TGTGCCAGCAGCGTAGGAGCGGGAGCGTACAATGAGCAGTTCTTC
CASSVGAGAYNEQFF
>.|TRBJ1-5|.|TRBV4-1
TGCGCCAGCAGCCCCAACAGGGATGACCATCAGCCCCAGCATTTT
CASSPNRDDHQPQHF
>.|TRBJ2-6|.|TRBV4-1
TGCGCCAGCAGCCATGACGGACAGTCTCAGAGCTCTGGGGCCAACGTCCTGACTTTC
CASSHDGQSQSSGANVLTF
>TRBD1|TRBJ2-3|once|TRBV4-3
TGCGCCAGCAGCCAAGATTCGCAAGGGGGCACGTCAGATACGCAGTATTTT
CASSQDSQGGTSDTQYF
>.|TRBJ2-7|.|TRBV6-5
TGTGCCAGCAGGGCCCCTCCCTACGAGCAGTACTTC
CASRAPPYEQYF
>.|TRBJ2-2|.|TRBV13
TGTGCCAGCAGCTTAGGAGGCCGGGTGCACACCGGGGAGCTGTTTTTT
CASSLGGRVHTGELFF
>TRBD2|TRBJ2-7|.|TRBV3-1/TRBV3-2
TGTGCCAGCACCTCACTACTAGCGGGAGGGACCTACGAGCAGTACTTC
CASTSLLAGGTYEQYF
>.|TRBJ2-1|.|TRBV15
TGTGCCACCAGCAGAGATTTTAGAAATAATGAGCAGTTCTTC
CATSRDFRNNEQFF
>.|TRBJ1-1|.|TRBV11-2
TGTGCCAGCAGCTTTGACAGACGGGCCACTGAAGCTTTCTTT
CASSFDRRATEAFF
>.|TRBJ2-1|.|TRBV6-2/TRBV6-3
TGTGCCAGCAGTTATTTCGGTGAGCAGTTCTTC
CASSYFGEQFF
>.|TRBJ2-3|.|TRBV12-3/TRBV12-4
TGTGCCAGCAGTTTCGCCGGGATAGATACGCAGTATTTT
CASSFAGIDTQYF
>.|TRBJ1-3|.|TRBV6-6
TGTGCCAGCGGGCGGGGTTCAGGAAACACCATATATTTT
CASGRGSGNTIYF
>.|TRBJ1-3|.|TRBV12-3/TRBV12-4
TGTGCCAGCAGTTTAGTCAGAGGAAACACCATATATTTT
CASSLVRGNTIYF
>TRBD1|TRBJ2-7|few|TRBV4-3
TGCGCCAGCAGCCTACGGACAGGTTCCCCCTACGAGCAGTACTTC
CASSLRTGSPYEQYF
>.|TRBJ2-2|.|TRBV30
TGTGCCTGGAGCCCGGGGGGCGGGGGCACCGGGGAGCTGTTTTTT
CAWSPGGGGTGELFF